Included here is one TCR beta chain sequence, with context. Which antigen it targets is not known. Base qualities are not provided; no much larger clone lies one nucleotide away. Donors were healthy HIV-negative adults with no recently reported acute infections or vaccinations. Every donor was a Caucasian adult living in Nashville, Tennessee, USA. Magnetic negative selection was used to enrich CD4+ T cells, after which naive cells were positively selected on CD45RA and the negative fraction became the memory subset. After blood collection by leukapheresis, PBMCs were isolated using Ficoll-Histopaque density gradient centrifugation and then cryopreserved in the vapor phase of liquid nitrogen. Purity and quantity of every magnetically sorted T cell population were checked by analytical flow cytometry. Genomic DNA was isolated from each sorted fraction and quantified by UV absorbance on a Nanodrop 2000c.

Germline trimming: 3 bases from V, 2 bases from J; junction bases outside gene matches: 7. As encoded in the germline V gene, CDR1 is SGDLS while CDR2 is YYNGEE. Its CDR3 holds 15 amino acids, cysteine through phenylalanine. Only the CDR3 region is kept as DNA, spanning 45 bases read in frame from base 1. These data originate in a study of shared clonotypes between healthy human individuals (dated by TCRdb to the early 2020s). Concerning the study at large: The cohort comprised two women and three men aged 18 to 49 years. For each donor, CD4 naive and CD4 memory were each run on three plates, CD8 naive on two plates, and CD8 memory on one plate. To estimate repertoire size and how much clonotype sharing occurs between individuals, the study deeply sequenced the blood TCR repertoires of about 5 healthy adults. To increase sequencing depth and limit assay-specific biases, different laboratories used diverse techniques to prepare libraries and sequence TCR repertoires. Between about 0.9 and 10 billion PBMCs per donor were obtained by leukapheresis. Findings and caveats that apply to the study as a whole: Sharing across four donors was observed for roughly 5.4% of naive CD4, under 4% of naive CD8, over 2% of memory CD4, and 0.4% of memory CD8 clonotypes. Compared with non-shared clonotypes, the clonotypes found in all four sorted-subset donors had higher generation probabilities. Because the study included a small number of donors, the genetic and exposure-history diversity represented was limited. Based on pairwise subsampling, the degree of clonotype sharing among donors was expected to be affected by sequencing depth. Sampling was limited to blood, and TCR repertoires in tissue likely differ from TCR repertoires in blood. Rarefaction of sorted-subset datasets indicated incomplete sequencing despite the large sequencing depth. Naive subsets generally had larger estimated clonotype richness than memory subsets did.

Using the deep immunoSEQ assay, multiplex PCR amplified TCR CDR3 regions from genomic DNA. Genomic DNA extracted from each cell subset was distributed evenly over all wells of several immunoSEQ 96-well plates, and each plate served as one replicate. For sorted subsets, 150 to 250 ng genomic DNA, equal to about 30,000 T cell genomes, was loaded into each replicate PCR. Purified libraries were quantified with a Qubit 3.0 fluorometer, sized on a Bioanalyzer 2100, and re-quantified with the KAPA Library Quantification kit. Every immunoSEQ 96-well plate was sequenced on a separate single-read 150-cycle Illumina NextSeq 550 flow cell. From the authors' description of their analysis: The immunoSEQ output contained only junctional sequences without quality scores, so filtering could not match that applied to full-length reads. Sequences were annotated with PyIR, a Python wrapper for IgBLAST v1.9, and V/J genes and CDR3 were assigned using IMGT germline references. Reads were filtered out if the reads had weak V/J assignments (E-value above 1e-6), no CDR3, stop codons, out-of-frame junctions, or ambiguous translated residues. V3J clonotypes were defined as sequences sharing an identical inferred V gene, J gene, and CDR3 amino acid sequence. Percentage overlap between repertoires was computed as shared unique clonotypes divided by the size of the smaller repertoire. Repertoire richness was assessed with RTK rarefaction, the Chao1 estimator, and Recon v2.1 estimates of unobserved clonotypes. Generation probabilities were computed with OLGA for all TCRbeta clonotypes obtained by the gDNA method from several donors. The clones in this table, taken by TCRdb from immuneACCESS, are in-frame only. Not every clone is retained; where verified, under half of the shortfall comes from an unresolved V gene, and the cause of the rest is unknown. V and J calls and clone size are given by that table; D and trimming were obtained from the DNA. Here the sample has 850,000 to 1,100,000 clones; roughly 80% occur a single time. Together, the top ten hold about 0.89% of the sample.

This chain joins TRBV9 to TRBJ2-5; the central 7 bases match TRBD2. Material for sequencing was memory CD4+ T cells from PBMCs. According to the study, the label for this sample's cell subset or site signals: CD45RA-negative fraction. The TCR sequence derives from a man between 18 and 29 years old in good health. Some clones in this sample may be carry-over from other donors' samples. The CDR3 sequence is CASSASGISQETQYF. The bases read TGTGCCAGCAGCGCGAGCGGGATATCACAAGAGACCCAGTACTTC.